These 8 T cell receptor beta chains were all obtained from the same sample, sequenced in a study of T cell responses to AZD1222 COVID-19 vaccine. Sequencing was performed with immunoSEQ multiplex PCR; in TCRdb, only in-frame clones are kept and a portion is missing. The table includes over 110,000 clones, over 85% detected once. The specimen comprised peripheral blood, sampled on day 0 of AZD1222 vaccination. The receptor set was obtained from an adult in good health.

This clone was found once. As DNA, the CDR3 is TGTGCCAGCCGCCGGCTAGCGGGAAACGAGCAGTACTTC. Translation: CASRRLAGNEQYF. The chain couples TRBV2 to TRBJ2-7, with 9 bases aligning to TRBD2. The germline CDR1 and CDR2 sequences are SNHLY and FYNNEI. The V and J ends lost 8 bases and 5 bases, in that order; junction bases with no gene match: 7. The CDR3 sequence is 13 residues long. Full variable domain (missing parts from reference TRBV2 and TRBJ2-7): EPEVTQTPSHQVTQMGQEVILRCVPISNHLYFYWYRQILGQKVEFLVSFYNNEISEKSEIFDDQFSVERPDGSNFTLKIRSTKLEDSAMYFCASRRLAGNEQYFGPGTRLTVT.

The chain joins TRBV5-5 to TRBJ1-5; D gene uncertain. The CDR3 loop spans 13 amino acids. Trimming took 4 bases from V and 4 from J, leaving 9 bases between them. The germline gives CDR1 SGHKS, CDR2 YYEKEE (reference sequence). The CDR3 DNA sequence: TGTGCCAGCAGCCAAGACTGGAATCAGCCCCAGCATTTT. Amino acid sequence: CASSQDWNQPQHF.

The chain carries TRBV10-3 and TRBJ2-3, with D perhaps matching TRBD2 (5 bases). The length of the CDR3 is 14 residues. Germline V CDR1 and CDR2: ENHRY, SYGVKD. The V end lost 3 bases, the J end lost 8 bases, and 15 bases lay between the germline ends. CDR3 sequence reads: CAISDPPWRSTQYF. The CDR3 coding sequence is TGTGCCATCAGTGACCCCCCCTGGAGGTCTACGCAGTATTTT.

This clone was detected once. V is TRBV30 and J is TRBJ1-1; 11 nucleotides agree with TRBD1. Unmatched junction bases numbered 11, after V lost 2 bases and J lost 3 bases. The CDR3 runs to 17 residues. Germline CDR1 reads GTSNPN; CDR2 reads SVGIG (reference sequence). CDR3 protein: CAWSLPGTGGFDTEAFF. CDR3 nucleotides: TGTGCCTGGAGTCTCCCCGGGACAGGGGGATTCGACACTGAAGCTTTCTTT.

The chain couples TRBV2 to TRBJ2-7; tentative D call: TRBD2 (5 bases). V was trimmed by 2 bases and J by 3 bases, leaving 14 bases between them. The length of the CDR3 is 15 residues. Germline CDR1 is SNHLY and CDR2 is FYNNEI. Here the CDR3 reads CASSETLLASYEQYF. Here the CDR3 DNA reads TGTGCCAGCAGTGAAACGTTGCTAGCAAGCTACGAGCAGTACTTC. Drawing the rest from reference TRBV2 and TRBJ2-7, the complete variable domain is EPEVTQTPSHQVTQMGQEVILRCVPISNHLYFYWYRQILGQKVEFLVSFYNNEISEKSEIFDDQFSVERPDGSNFTLKIRSTKLEDSAMYFCASSETLLASYEQYFGPGTRLTVT.

The rearrangement links TRBV20-1 to TRBJ2-7, with D unresolved. The CDR3 totals 11 residues. Germline V lookup: CDR1 DFQATT, CDR2 SNEGSKA (reference sequence). With 7 bases removed from V and 3 bases from J, the gap between germline ends came to 10 bases. For the CDR3, the DNA is TGCAGTGTAATAAGGGACTACGAGCAGTACTTC. Amino acid sequence: CSVIRDYEQYF.

The rearrangement uses TRBV5-8 and TRBJ1-5; maybe TRBD1 (5 bases). V lost 0 bases to trimming and J lost 7 bases, with 14 bases between them. This CDR3 spans 15 amino acids. The germline gives CDR1 SGHTS, CDR2 YDEGEE. The CDR3 DNA sequence: TGTGCCAGCAGCTTGGAAGGGGCTACCGGGCAGCCCCAGCATTTT. It specifies CASSLEGATGQPQHF.

The CDR3 DNA reads TGTGCCAGTAGTTCGGGGCCGGGGGGTCTTACGAGCGGGATAGCCAAAAACATTCAGTACTTC. Protein sequence: CASSSGPGGLTSGIAKNIQYF. The V and J genes are TRBV19 and TRBJ2-4, with TRBD2 matching 7 bases. Germline V CDR1 and CDR2: LNHDA, SQIVND (reference sequence). The CDR3 extends over 21 amino acids. V lost 5 bases, J lost 0 bases, and 22 bases stayed unmatched. Filled out from reference TRBV19 and TRBJ2-4, the complete variable domain reads DGGITQSPKYLFRKEGQNVTLSCEQNLNHDAMYWYRQDPGQGLRLIYYSQIVNDFQKGDIAEGYSVSREKKESFPLTVTSAQKNPTAFYLCASSSGPGGLTSGIAKNIQYFGAGTRLSVL.